This T cell receptor beta chain was profiled in a study of Ad26.COV2.S vaccination and SARS-CoV-2 variants. Treatment described: some 19 received Ad26.COV2.S at low or high dose, single or two shots; 5 received placebo; per-sample allocation not given. Specimens were obtained on day 63 following the first vaccine or placebo injection. After removal of 4 bases from V and 1 base from J, the junction contained 6 bases not matched to a gene. CDR1 is SGHDT and CDR2 is YYEEEE in the germline V gene. This CDR3 is built from 16 residues. Libraries were prepared by immunoSEQ multiplex PCR; TCRdb keeps only in-frame clonotypes and omits some of them. The sample includes about 350,000 clones, around 89% seen only once; the top ten take around 5.3%.

The rearrangement joins TRBV5-6 to TRBJ2-3, with 10 bases aligning to TRBD2. The receptor was isolated from a person aged 18-60 years who received the Ad26.COV2.S COVID-19 vaccine or a placebo. The sample consisted of peripheral blood, taken in a trial of Ad26.COV2.S vaccine versus placebo. The CDR3 region is CASSPVGLAGTDTQYF. The CDR3 nucleotides read TGTGCCAGCAGCCCCGTCGGACTAGCGGGCACAGATACGCAGTATTTT.